The 8 T cell receptor beta chains below were found in one sample sequenced in a study of cytomegalovirus exposure and HLA in healthy donors. The primer mix had 60 Vbeta and 13 Jbeta primers. The assay was immunoSEQ multiplex PCR, and TCRdb's table has in-frame clones only and misses some. The sample has 150,000 to 200,000 clones; 75% to 85% are singletons. The sample taken for sequencing was PBMCs. The receptors shown here come from a woman in her forties or fifties in good health and CMV-seronegative.

The chain carries TRBV7-2 and TRBJ1-1; D may be TRBD1 (6 bases). The length of the CDR3 is 14 residues. The germline gives CDR1 SGHTA, CDR2 FQGNSA. Trimming took 4 bases from V and 0 from J, leaving 9 bases between them. CDR3: CASSYNRVNTEAFF. CDR3 nucleotides: TGTGCCAGCAGCTACAACAGGGTGAACACTGAAGCTTTCTTT.

A few counts support this clone. This chain links TRBV6-1 with TRBJ1-5; 8 positions match TRBD1. The J segment lost 4 bases and the V segment lost 4 bases, leaving 12 bases of the junction unmatched. In germline, CDR1 is MNHNS, CDR2 SASEGT. This CDR3 is built from 17 residues. The CDR3 sequence is CASSGFSRTGRNQPQHF. The CDR3 bases are TGTGCCAGCAGTGGTTTTAGTCGGACAGGGAGGAATCAGCCCCAGCATTTT.

This chain links TRBV2 with TRBJ1-2, with D possibly matching TRBD1 (6 bases). CDR3 length equals 13 residues. V lost 4 bases and J lost 4, with 10 bases in between. Germline-derived CDR1 and CDR2 are SNHLY and FYNNEI. As DNA, the CDR3 is TGTGCCAGCAGTGCCACAGGGCCCTATGGCTACACCTTC. Protein product: CASSATGPYGYTF.

The chain uses TRBV7-9 and TRBJ1-2; TRBD1 agrees at 12 bases. The germline CDR1 and CDR2 sequences are SEHNR and FQNEAQ (reference sequence). The CDR3 sequence is 17 residues long. After removal of 5 bases from V and 7 bases from J, the junction contained 14 bases not matched to a gene. The chain's CDR3 is CASSQLPRDRGQGGYTF. Here the CDR3 DNA reads TGTGCCAGCAGCCAACTCCCCCGGGACAGGGGGCAAGGTGGCTACACCTTC.

The count of this clone is one. The chain recombines TRBV4-3 with TRBJ1-6; perhaps TRBD1 as D (5 bases). V dropped 0 bases and J dropped 7 bases, with 19 bases sitting between them. Germline V gene sequence: CDR1 LGHNA, CDR2 YSLEER. The CDR3 covers 18 residues. The CDR3 protein is CASSQDRRDAYRNSPLHF. CDR3 sequence (DNA): TGCGCCAGCAGCCAAGATCGCAGGGATGCATATAGGAATTCACCCCTCCACTTT.

This chain links TRBV6-1 with TRBJ2-3, with 7 bases identical to TRBD2. CDR1 MNHNS and CDR2 SASEGT come from the germline V gene. CDR3 length: 15 residues. V lost 3 bases to trimming and J lost 1 base; unmatched junction nucleotides: 4. This CDR3 reads CASSDRGVRTDTQYF. CDR3 nucleotides: TGTGCCAGCAGTGACCGGGGGGTCCGCACAGATACGCAGTATTTT.

This clone was seen more than once but under ten times. The V and J genes are TRBV5-1 and TRBJ2-1; 8 bases match TRBD2. After removal of 1 base from V and 7 bases from J, the junction contained 10 bases not matched to a gene. Germline V gene lookup returns CDR1 SGHRS and CDR2 YFSETQ. The CDR3 runs to 16 residues. CDR3 amino acids: CASSLIAGRYGNEQFF. For the CDR3, the DNA is TGCGCCAGCAGCTTGATAGCGGGGAGGTACGGGAATGAGCAGTTCTTC.

This chain uses TRBV19 with TRBJ1-1; D perhaps matches TRBD1 (5 bases). In germline, CDR1 is LNHDA, CDR2 SQIVND (reference sequence). Trimming stripped 2 bases from V and 11 bases from J, with 21 bases between. The CDR3 runs to 15 residues. DNA for the CDR3: TGTGCCAGTAGTATATCTTCTTTGGGGGGGACCGGCGCTTTCTTT. It specifies CASSISSLGGTGAFF.